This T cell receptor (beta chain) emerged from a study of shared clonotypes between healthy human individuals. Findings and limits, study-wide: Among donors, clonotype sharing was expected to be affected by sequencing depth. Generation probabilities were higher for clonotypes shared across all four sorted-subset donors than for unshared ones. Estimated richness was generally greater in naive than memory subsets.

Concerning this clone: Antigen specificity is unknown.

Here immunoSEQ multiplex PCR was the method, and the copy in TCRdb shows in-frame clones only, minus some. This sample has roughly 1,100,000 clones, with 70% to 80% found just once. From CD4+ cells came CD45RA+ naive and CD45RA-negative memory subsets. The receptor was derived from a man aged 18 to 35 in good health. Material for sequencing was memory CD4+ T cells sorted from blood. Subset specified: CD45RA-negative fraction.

CDR3 loop: CASSSTGQGNTEAFF. In nucleotides, the CDR3 is TGTGCCAGCAGTTCAACCGGACAGGGGAACACTGAAGCTTTCTTT. The chain employs TRBV7-2 and TRBJ1-1; 8 bases fit TRBD1. V lost 6 bases to trimming and J lost 1 base; unmatched junction nucleotides: 7. CDR3 length: 15 amino acids. Germline V CDR1 and CDR2: SGHTA, FQGNSA.